This TCR beta chain was identified during a study of blood T cell repertoires in COVID-19. Study overall: From the United States, Italy and Spain came samples of acute and convalescent COVID-19.

Original handling: By means of reference gene primer amplification, nucleated cell counts were estimated. Assay: immunoSEQ multiplex PCR; the TCRdb copy retains only in-frame clones and omits some. That table gives V, J and clone size, and the DNA gave D and trimming. In the table there are fewer than 250,000 clones, about 83% of which are singletons. The CDR3 totals 17 residues. V was pared by 1 base and J by 8 bases, with 20 bases between. The germline V gene has CDR1 SGHAT and CDR2 FQNNGV. The source of this sequence is a human donor in a cohort sampled during active COVID-19. The gene calls are TRBV11-2 and TRBJ1-4; D gene unclear. Input material: peripheral blood. CDR3 DNA: TGTGCCAGCAGCTTAGCCCATGGCCCAAACAGAAGGGAAAAACTGTTTTTT. Its translation: CASSLAHGPNRREKLFF.